This note documents a single T cell receptor (beta chain) sequence. What it binds is unknown. This entry is derived from a study of T cell responses to AZD1222 COVID-19 vaccine. Points from the study as a whole: Nearly half of unique spike-specific TCRs reportedly avoided B.1.351 and B.1.1.7 mutated regions.

The table came from immunoSEQ multiplex PCR; TCRdb's copy has only in-frame clones and leaves some out. The table shows 55,000 to 65,000 clones, with around three quarters occurring only once. Germline CDR1 SGHTA, CDR2 FQGNSA. The CDR3 spans 16 residues. V lost 1 base and J lost 4; bases outside the gene matches: 5. The chain employs TRBV7-2 and TRBJ2-5, with 11 bases matching TRBD2. The sequence came from an adult who received the AZD1222 COVID-19 vaccine. The sequences come from peripheral blood, collected 28 days after the second AZD1222 dose. The CDR3 loop is CASSLEPSGGSETQYF. In DNA, the CDR3 is TGTGCCAGCAGCTTAGAGCCTAGCGGGGGGTCAGAGACCCAGTACTTC.